The 8 T cell receptor beta chains presented below share a single source sample, sequenced in a study of blood T cell repertoires in COVID-19. The protocol was immunoSEQ multiplex PCR, while the TCRdb copy is restricted to in-frame clones and leaves out a portion. The table includes 200,000 or so clones, 70% to 85% detected once. The sample was peripheral blood. The receptor set was obtained from a human donor with acute or convalescent COVID-19. The donor label of this sample is uncertain.

V and J are TRBV20-1 and TRBJ2-5, with TRBD2 matching over 7 bases. CDR1 and CDR2 (germline): DFQATT, SNEGSKA (reference sequence). The length of the CDR3 is 15 residues. V trimming: 3 bases; J trimming: 1 base; junction bases outside the gene matches: 8. The CDR3 sequence: CSASNPAGTQETQYF. The DNA for the CDR3 is TGCAGTGCTAGTAATCCAGCGGGAACCCAAGAGACCCAGTACTTC.

V and J are TRBV7-2 and TRBJ2-6; the match to TRBD1 covers 9 bases. Germline V lookup: CDR1 SGHTA, CDR2 FQGNSA. This CDR3 contains 18 residues. V dropped 5 bases and J dropped 0; count of bases not matched to a gene: 8. Here the CDR3 DNA reads TGTGCCAGCAGCCTACCGGGACAGGGAATCTCTGGGGCCAACGTCCTGACTTTC. This sequence encodes CASSLPGQGISGANVLTF. Using reference TRBV7-2 and TRBJ2-6 for the parts outside the CDR3, the full variable domain is GAGVSQSPSNKVTEKGKDVELRCDPISGHTALYWYRQSLGQGLEFLIYFQGNSAPDKSGLPSDRFSAERTGGSVSTLTIQRTQQEDSAVYLCASSLPGQGISGANVLTFGAGSRLTVL.

This clone has only one observation. This chain uses TRBV7-9 with TRBJ2-3; possibly TRBD1 for D (6 bases). Germline V lookup: CDR1 SEHNR, CDR2 FQNEAQ (reference sequence). The CDR3 totals 15 residues. The V gene lost 5 bases and the J gene lost 5 bases, with 17 bases spanning the gap. The CDR3 nucleotides are TGTGCCAGCAGCCCGGGGCTAGGGGGACGAGATACGCAGTATTTT. Translation: CASSPGLGGRDTQYF.

The chain is built from TRBV6-5 and TRBJ1-1, with D perhaps TRBD1 (5 bases). Germline CDR1 reads MNHEY; CDR2 reads SVGAGI. V was cut by 7 bases and J by 11 bases, with 17 bases left in between. The CDR3 totals 12 residues. This CDR3 is CASKEGNSLAFF. As DNA, the CDR3 is TGTGCCAGCAAGGAGGGGAACTCCTTGGCTTTCTTT.

The chain has TRBV20-1 and TRBJ2-2, with D perhaps matching TRBD1 (5 bases). V lost 3 bases, J lost 5 bases, and 16 bases lay in between. The CDR3 is 15 amino acids. Germline CDR1 DFQATT, CDR2 SNEGSKA (reference sequence). The CDR3 region has the DNA TGCAGTGCTAGTAGGGGTTTGGGTGGGACCGGGGAGCTGTTTTTT. This translates into CSASRGLGGTGELFF.

V is TRBV19 and J is TRBJ1-5; a weak D match, TRBD1 (5 bases). The CDR3 totals 15 residues. The ends were cut back, 4 bases at V and 6 bases at J, with 16 bases in the middle. Germline V gene lookup returns CDR1 LNHDA and CDR2 SQIVND (reference sequence). CDR3 residues: CASSRTGGIGQPQHF. For the CDR3, the DNA is TGTGCCAGTAGTAGGACCGGGGGGATCGGTCAGCCCCAGCATTTT.

The chain recombines TRBV6-5 with TRBJ1-2; 7 bases are a match to TRBD1. Germline V gene data show CDR1 as MNHEY and CDR2 as SVGAGI. The junction had 4 bases not matched to a gene; V was cut back by 5 bases and J by 4 bases. The CDR3 covers 13 residues. This CDR3 reads CASSRGLGYGYTF. The CDR3 bases are TGTGCCAGCAGTAGGGGGCTGGGCTATGGCTACACCTTC.

The chain recombines TRBV5-1 with TRBJ2-1; 11 positions agree with TRBD2. CDR1 and CDR2 (germline): SGHRS, YFSETQ. V dropped 4 bases and J dropped 3; count of bases not matched to a gene: 6. This CDR3 spans 16 amino acids. CDR3 bases: TGCGCCAGCAGCGCCACCGGGACTAGCGGCTACAATGAGCAGTTCTTC. The encoded protein is CASSATGTSGYNEQFF.